Described below is a single T cell receptor (beta chain) sequence and its context. The data were obtained in a study of blood T cell repertoires in COVID-19. Source study methods: Estimates of nucleated cell counts were drawn from the amplification of reference gene primers. Produced via immunoSEQ multiplex PCR; TCRdb's table is partial and in-frame only. V and J calls and clone size are as listed in that table; D and trimming were resolved from the DNA. The sample consists of about 64,000 clones, about nine tenths of them appearing once. The CDR3 is made up of 18 amino acids. V lost 3 bases and J 8 bases, leaving 26 bases between the germline ends. CDR1 LNHDA and CDR2 SQIVND come from the germline V gene (reference sequence).

This sequence joins TRBV19 and TRBJ2-1; a weak D match, TRBD1 (6 bases). The TCR comes from a human donor in a cohort sampled during active COVID-19. The sequenced material came from peripheral blood. The CDR3 DNA reads as TGTGCCAGTAGTATTAAGGGACATCTCATTAAGGGTGGCGATGAGCAGTTCTTC. Residues: CASSIKGHLIKGGDEQFF.